The T cell receptor (beta chain) under discussion was sequenced for a study of shared T cell receptors in the human thymus. Using immunoSEQ multiplex PCR, the repertoire was profiled, and TCRdb retains in-frame clones only, with some absent. The sample yields about 660,000 clones, roughly 88% seen once. CDR3 length: 18 amino acids. After removal of 1 base from V and 4 bases from J, the junction contained 8 bases not matched to a gene. In germline, CDR1 is SEHNR, CDR2 FQNEAQ (reference sequence). These data were also reused for a study on human thymus T cells.

The source is a boy in the first two years of life with a congenital heart defect. The sample consisted of thymocytes. The chain combines TRBV7-9 with TRBJ1-5, with TRBD1 matching over 12 bases. The CDR3 protein is CASSLEGGTGGRNQPQHF. CDR3 nucleotides: TGTGCCAGCAGCTTAGAGGGGGGGACAGGGGGCAGGAATCAGCCCCAGCATTTT.